The rows below give T cell receptor beta chains drawn from one sample of a study of beta chain features in type 1 diabetes. Sequencing was performed with immunoSEQ multiplex PCR; in TCRdb, only in-frame clones are kept and a portion is missing. Of about 290,000 clones in the sample, about 7.8% were seen once. The sample was central memory CD4+ T cells from blood. All receptors derive from a woman under 30 in good health. The CDR3 runs from the conserved cysteine through the conserved F or W.

>TRBV5-4|TRBJ1-1
CASSRMQDTEAFF
>TRBV7-3|TRBJ2-2
CASSLSAGTTGELFF
>TRBV5-1|TRBJ2-7
CASSSQTSGTGEQYF
>TRBV11-2|TRBJ1-1
CASSPFGSTEAFF
>TRBV6-6|TRBJ1-1
CASSYLEDRTEAFF
>TRBV6-5|TRBJ1-5
CASRDSLNQPQHF
>TRBV27|TRBJ2-6
CASSLKRDRSRSGANVLTF
>TRBV5-6|TRBJ2-1
CASTPAGFRTEQFF
>TRBV5-1|TRBJ1-2
CASSLGTDLTMGYTF
>TRBV5-4|TRBJ2-3
CASSFSRGTDTQYF
>TRBV5-1|TRBJ2-4
CASSHGLTRQNIQYF
>TRBV27|TRBJ1-4
CASSPRRGRMELFF
>TRBV7-6|TRBJ1-2
CASSPDTGAGYGYTF
>TRBV6-5|TRBJ2-7
CASSYAGARAEQYF
>TRBV4-2|TRBJ1-1
CASTRDPNTEAFF
>TRBV7-3|TRBJ2-2
CASSYLNTGELFF
>TRBV5-1|TRBJ2-3
CASSWPGRADTQYF
>TRBV6-4|TRBJ2-3
CASSLGGDTQYF
>TRBV7-2|TRBJ2-7
CASSLRPTSYEQYF
>TRBV13|TRBJ1-3
CASSLGGAGNTIYF
>TRBV18|TRBJ2-3
CASSPTDTQYF
>TRBV5-1|TRBJ2-3
CASSSLLGDTQYF
>TRBV5-6|TRBJ1-1
CASSFQPSGDRGTEAFF
>TRBV2|TRBJ2-2
CASSEWLAAHGGGELFF
>TRBV14|TRBJ1-6
CASSHLGTFDDSPLHF
>TRBV5-1|TRBJ2-7
CASSSTAGNYEQYF
>TRBV2|TRBJ1-1
CASRDKMQNTEAFF
>TRBV7-9|TRBJ1-6
CASSLGQAYNSPLHF
>TRBV4-1|TRBJ2-3
CASSSFGTAGTDTQYF
>TRBV28|TRBJ1-5
CASSSNPQPQHF
>TRBV7-2|TRBJ1-5
CASSLVRAWNQPQHF
>TRBV7-3|TRBJ2-5
CASSSGTGLETQYF
>TRBV7-8|TRBJ2-5
CASTKWGTSGETQYF
>TRBV7-9|TRBJ2-1
CASRDSGRAGEQFF
>TRBV14|TRBJ1-2
CASSPARGYGYTF
>TRBV7-9|TRBJ2-4
CAAGGALAKNIQYF
>TRBV5-4|TRBJ1-5
CASSRDGVHSNQPQHF
>TRBV7-9|TRBJ2-2
CASSRTSQLAGELFF
>TRBV7-2|TRBJ1-6
CASSLRRDSPLHF
>TRBV11-2|TRBJ1-2
CASTGTGYGYTF
>TRBV18|TRBJ1-1
CASSSMGLGMNTEAFF
>TRBV7-3|TRBJ2-6
CASKSRVGSGANVLTF
>TRBV6-5|TRBJ1-2
CASRARTGPYGYTF
>TRBV5-8|TRBJ2-7
CASRDRGGSYEQYF
>TRBV4-2|TRBJ1-2
CASSQEMLGVGYTF
>TRBV7-3|TRBJ1-2
CASSLTAGQGAIGYTF
>TRBV15|TRBJ2-5
CATSRSRTGGMSQYF
>TRBV5-4|TRBJ1-2
CASSSPGSDGYTF
>TRBV11-2|TRBJ1-5
CASSLVGGGDQPQHF
>TRBV2|TRBJ2-7
CASKEDYSYEQYF
>TRBV29-1|TRBJ1-1
CSVETGKGTEAFF
>TRBV14|TRBJ2-7
CASSQLKAGTYEQYF
>TRBV4-1|TRBJ2-1
CASSQAPGLDYNEQFF
>TRBV7-9|TRBJ2-3
CASSPRGGVTDTQYF
>TRBV7-9|TRBJ2-7
CASSLERREQYF
>TRBV7-2|TRBJ2-1
CASNSGTRNEQFF